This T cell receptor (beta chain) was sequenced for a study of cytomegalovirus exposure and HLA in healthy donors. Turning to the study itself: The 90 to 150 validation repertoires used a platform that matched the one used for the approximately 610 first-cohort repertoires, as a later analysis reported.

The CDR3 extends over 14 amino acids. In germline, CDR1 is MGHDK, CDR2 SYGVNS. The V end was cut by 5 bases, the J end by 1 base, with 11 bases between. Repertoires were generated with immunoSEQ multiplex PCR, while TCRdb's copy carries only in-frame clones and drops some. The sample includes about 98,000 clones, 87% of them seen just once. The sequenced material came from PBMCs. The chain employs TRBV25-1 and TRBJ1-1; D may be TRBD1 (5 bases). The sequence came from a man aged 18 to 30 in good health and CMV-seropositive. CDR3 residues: CASSSLRGNTEAFF. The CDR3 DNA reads TGTGCCAGCAGTTCTCTAAGGGGGAACACTGAAGCTTTCTTT.